This TCR beta chain appears in the sequencing data of a study of beta chain features in type 1 diabetes. Findings and limits, study-wide: For patients and controls alike, PCR might favor shorter templates to the same degree. More deletions and fewer insertions at VDJ junctions were found in patients with type 1 diabetes. Shortening of TCRB CDR3s, moderate but significant, appeared in all four CD4+ subsets of Type 1 diabetes patients. The study left unresolved whether HLA type influences TCRB rearrangement. Naive, central memory and Treg TCRB repertoires appeared more alike in patients than in healthy donors.

Expressed TCRB transcripts were sequenced because the isolated RNA had all been reverse transcribed beforehand. TCRdb's table, derived via immunoSEQ multiplex PCR, lists solely in-frame clones and lacks some. The sample lists some 350,000 clones, over 8.5% occurring once. This clone appeared a few times. Its antigen is not identified. Source material: central memory CD4+ T cells from blood. This clonotype was sampled from a man between 25 and 39 years old with type 1 diabetes.

The CDR3 spells CASSGTGGSVEQYF. The DNA for the CDR3 is TGCGCCAGCAGCGGGACAGGGGGATCCGTTGAGCAGTACTTC. The chain carries TRBV5-1 and TRBJ2-7; 11 bases are shared with TRBD1. V was clipped by 4 bases and J by 7 bases; unmatched bases: 7. CDR3 length: 14 amino acids. The germline V gene has CDR1 SGHRS and CDR2 YFSETQ. Full variable domain (remainder filled in from reference TRBV5-1 and TRBJ2-7): KAGVTQTPRYLIKTRGQQVTLSCSPISGHRSVSWYQQTPGQGLQFLFEYFSETQRNKGNFPGRFSGRQFSNSRSEMNVSTLELGDSALYLCASSGTGGSVEQYFGPGTRLTVT.